This T cell receptor (beta chain) came from a study of blood T cell repertoires in COVID-19. In the study overall: Samples taken during acute and convalescent COVID-19 were collected in the United States, Italy and Spain. Nucleic acid was either cDNA or gDNA, and it came from T cells, B-cell-depleted T cells, or PBMCs.

Participants were aged about 18 to 100 years from about two dozen US areas. Participant-reported clinical history was the basis for cohort assignment. Clones were sequenced by immunoSEQ multiplex PCR, and TCRdb holds only the in-frame ones, with some missing. The sample shows over 200,000 clones, about nine tenths of them seen only once. V lost 2 bases to trimming and J lost 4 bases, with 14 bases between them. Germline V gene lookup returns CDR1 KGHDR and CDR2 SFDVKD. The CDR3 has 16 residues. The J gene is TRBJ2-1, the V gene TRBV24-1; no firm D call. This TCR was recovered from a human donor in a cohort exposed to, infected with or recovered from COVID-19 (not recorded which). The donor label of this sample is uncertain. Sequenced sample: PBMCs or T cells enriched from blood (not recorded which). CDR3 residues: CATSDSTPTEYNEQFF. In DNA, the CDR3 is TGTGCCACCAGTGATTCGACACCCACTGAGTACAATGAGCAGTTCTTC.